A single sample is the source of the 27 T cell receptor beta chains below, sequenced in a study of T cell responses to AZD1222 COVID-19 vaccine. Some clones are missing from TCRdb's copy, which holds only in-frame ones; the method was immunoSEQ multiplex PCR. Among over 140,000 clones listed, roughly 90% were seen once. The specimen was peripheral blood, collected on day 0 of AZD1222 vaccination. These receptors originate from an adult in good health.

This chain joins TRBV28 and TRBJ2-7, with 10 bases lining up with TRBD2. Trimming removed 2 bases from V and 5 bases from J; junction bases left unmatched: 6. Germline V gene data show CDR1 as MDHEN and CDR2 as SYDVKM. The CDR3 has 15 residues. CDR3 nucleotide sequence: TGTGCCAGCAGTTTAACGGCTAGCGGGAGTAACGAGCAGTACTTC. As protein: CASSLTASGSNEQYF. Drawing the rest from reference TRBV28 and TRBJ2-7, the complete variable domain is DVKVTQSSRYLVKRTGEKVFLECVQDMDHENMFWYRQDPGLGLRLIYFSYDVKMKEKGDIPEGYSVSREKKERFSLILESASTNQTSMYLCASSLTASGSNEQYFGPGTRLTVT.

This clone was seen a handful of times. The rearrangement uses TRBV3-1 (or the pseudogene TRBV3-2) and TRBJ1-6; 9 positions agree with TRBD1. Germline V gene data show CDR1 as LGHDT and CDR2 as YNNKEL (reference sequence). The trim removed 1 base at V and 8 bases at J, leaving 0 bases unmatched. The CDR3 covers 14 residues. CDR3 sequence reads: CASSQGTGDSPLHF. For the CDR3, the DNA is TGTGCCAGCAGCCAAGGGACAGGGGATTCACCCCTCCACTTT.

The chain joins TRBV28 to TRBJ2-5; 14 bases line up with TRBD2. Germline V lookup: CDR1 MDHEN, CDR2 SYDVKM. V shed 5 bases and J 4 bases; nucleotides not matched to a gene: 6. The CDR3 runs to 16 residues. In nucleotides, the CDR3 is TGTGCCAGCAGTACGGGACTAGCGGGAGTTGGAGAGACCCAGTACTTC. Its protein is CASSTGLAGVGETQYF. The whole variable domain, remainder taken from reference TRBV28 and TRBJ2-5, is DVKVTQSSRYLVKRTGEKVFLECVQDMDHENMFWYRQDPGLGLRLIYFSYDVKMKEKGDIPEGYSVSREKKERFSLILESASTNQTSMYLCASSTGLAGVGETQYFGPGTRLLVL.

CDR3 coding DNA: TGCGCCAGCAGCTTGGGGCAGGGTAGCACTGAAGCTTTCTTT. It translates to CASSLGQGSTEAFF. The V gene is TRBV5-1, the J gene TRBJ1-1; maybe TRBD1 (5 bases). This CDR3 spans 14 amino acids. V lost 0 bases to trimming and J lost 4 bases, with 10 bases between them. Germline CDR1 and CDR2: SGHRS and YFSETQ.

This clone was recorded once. CDR3 region: CATSRVYGTVYYEQYF. DNA for the CDR3: TGTGCCACCAGCAGAGTTTATGGGACAGTCTATTACGAGCAGTACTTC. V is TRBV15 and J is TRBJ2-7; TRBD1 matches at 7 bases. Trimming took 1 base from V and 4 from J; bases not matched to a gene: 10. The CDR3 extends over 16 amino acids. Germline CDR1 LNHNV, CDR2 YYDKDF (reference sequence).

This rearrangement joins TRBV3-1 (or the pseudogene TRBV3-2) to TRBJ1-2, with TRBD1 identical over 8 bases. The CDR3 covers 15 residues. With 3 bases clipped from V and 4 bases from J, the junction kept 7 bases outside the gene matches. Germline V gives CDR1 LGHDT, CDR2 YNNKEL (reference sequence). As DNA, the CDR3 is TGTGCCAGCAGCCATCAAGACGGACAGGGCTATGGCTACACCTTC. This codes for CASSHQDGQGYGYTF.

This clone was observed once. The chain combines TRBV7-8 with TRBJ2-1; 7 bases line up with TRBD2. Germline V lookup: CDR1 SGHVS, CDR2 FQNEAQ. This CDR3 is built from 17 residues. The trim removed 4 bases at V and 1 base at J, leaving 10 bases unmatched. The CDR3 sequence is CASSSGWRRESYNEQFF. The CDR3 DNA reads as TGTGCCAGCAGCTCCGGTTGGCGGCGGGAGTCCTACAATGAGCAGTTCTTC.

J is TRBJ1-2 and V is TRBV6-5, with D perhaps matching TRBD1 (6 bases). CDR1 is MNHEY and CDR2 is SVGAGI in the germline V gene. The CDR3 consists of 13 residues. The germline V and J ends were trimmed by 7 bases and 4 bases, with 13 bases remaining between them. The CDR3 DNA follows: TGTGCCAGCACCATAGGGGGGTCCTATGGCTACACCTTC. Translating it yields CASTIGGSYGYTF.

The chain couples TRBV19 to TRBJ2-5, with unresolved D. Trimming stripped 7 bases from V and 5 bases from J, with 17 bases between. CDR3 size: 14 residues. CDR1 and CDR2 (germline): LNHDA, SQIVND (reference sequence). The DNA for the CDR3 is TGTGCCAGTACCCCGATTATTGGTGGTGAGACCCAGTACTTC. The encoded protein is CASTPIIGGETQYF. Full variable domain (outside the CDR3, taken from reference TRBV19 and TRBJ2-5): DGGITQSPKYLFRKEGQNVTLSCEQNLNHDAMYWYRQDPGQGLRLIYYSQIVNDFQKGDIAEGYSVSREKKESFPLTVTSAQKNPTAFYLCASTPIIGGETQYFGPGTRLLVL.

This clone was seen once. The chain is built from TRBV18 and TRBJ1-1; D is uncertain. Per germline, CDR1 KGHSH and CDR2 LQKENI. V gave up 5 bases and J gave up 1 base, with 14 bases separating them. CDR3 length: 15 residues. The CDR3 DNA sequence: TGTGCCAGCTCAGCGTTTAAGATCGGGAACACTGAAGCTTTCTTT. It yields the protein CASSAFKIGNTEAFF.

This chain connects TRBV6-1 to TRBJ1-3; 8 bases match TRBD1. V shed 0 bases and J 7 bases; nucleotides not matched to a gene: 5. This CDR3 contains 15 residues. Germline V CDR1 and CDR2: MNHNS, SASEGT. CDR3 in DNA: TGTGCCAGCAGTGAAGCCCCTCAGGGGGCGAACACCATATATTTT. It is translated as CASSEAPQGANTIYF.

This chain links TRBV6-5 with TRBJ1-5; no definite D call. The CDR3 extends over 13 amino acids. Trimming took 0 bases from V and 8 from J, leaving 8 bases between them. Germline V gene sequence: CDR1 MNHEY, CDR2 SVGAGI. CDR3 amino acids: CASSYSSVEPQHF. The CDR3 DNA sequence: TGTGCCAGCAGTTACTCGAGTGTTGAGCCCCAGCATTTT.

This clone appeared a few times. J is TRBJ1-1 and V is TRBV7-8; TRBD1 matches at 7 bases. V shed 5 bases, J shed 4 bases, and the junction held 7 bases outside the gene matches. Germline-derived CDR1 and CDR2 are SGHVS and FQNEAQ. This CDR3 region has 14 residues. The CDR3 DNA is TGTGCCAGCAGCCCACAGGGGAGGGGCACTGAAGCTTTCTTT. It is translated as CASSPQGRGTEAFF.

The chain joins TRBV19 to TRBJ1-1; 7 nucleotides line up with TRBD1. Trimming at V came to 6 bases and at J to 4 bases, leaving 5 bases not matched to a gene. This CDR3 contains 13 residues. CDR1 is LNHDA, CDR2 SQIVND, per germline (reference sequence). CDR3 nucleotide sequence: TGTGCCAGTAGAAATACAGGGGTCACTGAAGCTTTCTTT. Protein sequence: CASRNTGVTEAFF.

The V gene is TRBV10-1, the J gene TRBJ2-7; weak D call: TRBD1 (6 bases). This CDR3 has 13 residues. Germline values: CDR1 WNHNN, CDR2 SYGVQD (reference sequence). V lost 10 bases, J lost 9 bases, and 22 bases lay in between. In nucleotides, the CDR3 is TGCGCCAACCTATGCCCTAAGGACAGCGCGCAGTACTTC. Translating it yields CANLCPKDSAQYF.

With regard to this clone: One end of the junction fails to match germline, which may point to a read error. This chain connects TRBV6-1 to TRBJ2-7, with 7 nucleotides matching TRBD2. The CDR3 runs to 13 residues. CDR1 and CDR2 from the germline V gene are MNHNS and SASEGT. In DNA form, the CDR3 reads TGTGCCAGCAGTGAAGCGGGGGGGGATTTAGAACACTTC. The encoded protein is CASSEAGGDLEHF.

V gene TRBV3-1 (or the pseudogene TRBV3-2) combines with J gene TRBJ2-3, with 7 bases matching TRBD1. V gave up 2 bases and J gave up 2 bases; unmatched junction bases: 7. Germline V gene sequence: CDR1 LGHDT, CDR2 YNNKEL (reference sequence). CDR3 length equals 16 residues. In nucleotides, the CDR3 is TGTGCCAGCAGCCAAACAGACAGGGAAAACACAGATACGCAGTATTTT. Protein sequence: CASSQTDRENTDTQYF.

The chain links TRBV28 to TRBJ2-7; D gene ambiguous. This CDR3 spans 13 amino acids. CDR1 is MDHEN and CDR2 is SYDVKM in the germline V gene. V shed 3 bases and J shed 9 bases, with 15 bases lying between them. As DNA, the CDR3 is TGTGCCAGCAGTTTTCTTGGGTCCAACACGCAGTACTTC. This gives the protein CASSFLGSNTQYF.

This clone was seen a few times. For the CDR3, the DNA is TGTGCCAGTAGCCGCAAGACTTCCCCACAGGGTTACGAGCAGTACTTC. Protein: CASSRKTSPQGYEQYF. The rearrangement uses TRBV19 and TRBJ2-7, with D tentatively TRBD1 (6 bases). Germline V gene sequence: CDR1 LNHDA, CDR2 SQIVND (reference sequence). The CDR3 is made up of 16 amino acids. V lost 6 bases and J lost 4, with 22 bases in between.

The CDR3 is CASSLSRGPNFSDTQYF. The CDR3 nucleotides are TGTGCCAGCAGTTTATCGCGGGGACCAAACTTCTCAGATACGCAGTATTTT. This chain links TRBV27 with TRBJ2-3; a possible D gene is TRBD2 (6 bases). The CDR3 contains 17 residues. Germline lookup yields CDR1 MNHEY and CDR2 SMNVEV (reference sequence). V was shortened by 0 bases and J by 4 bases, with 17 bases between the two germline ends.

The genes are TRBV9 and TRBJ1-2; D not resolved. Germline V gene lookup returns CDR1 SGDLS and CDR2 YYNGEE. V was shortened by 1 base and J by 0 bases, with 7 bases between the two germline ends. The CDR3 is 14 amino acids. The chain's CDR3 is CASSVTETNYGYTF. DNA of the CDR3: TGTGCCAGCAGCGTAACAGAGACTAACTATGGCTACACCTTC.

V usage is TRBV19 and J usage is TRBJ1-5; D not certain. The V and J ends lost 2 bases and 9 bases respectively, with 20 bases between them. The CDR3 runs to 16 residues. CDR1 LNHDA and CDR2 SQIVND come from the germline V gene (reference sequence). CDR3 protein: CASSIKFRGMEWPQHF. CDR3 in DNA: TGTGCCAGTAGTATAAAGTTTCGGGGAATGGAGTGGCCCCAGCATTTT.

In nucleotides, the CDR3 is TGTGCCAGCAGCTTAGGGGGGGACAGGGTGTATGGCTACACCTTC. It yields the protein CASSLGGDRVYGYTF. The chain uses TRBV11-2 and TRBJ1-2; 9 bases agree with TRBD1. The V gene's germline CDR1 is SGHAT and CDR2 FQNNGV. The CDR3 covers 15 residues. V lost 1 base to trimming and J lost 5 bases; unmatched junction nucleotides: 5.

The CDR3: CASSKSEGADTQYF. Here the CDR3 DNA reads TGCGCCAGCAGCAAAAGCGAGGGGGCAGATACGCAGTATTTT. The rearrangement joins TRBV5-1 to TRBJ2-3; a possible D gene is TRBD1 (6 bases). This CDR3 is built from 14 residues. CDR1 SGHRS and CDR2 YFSETQ come from the germline V gene. The V end was cut by 4 bases, the J end by 4 bases, with 13 bases between. Full variable domain (missing parts from reference TRBV5-1 and TRBJ2-3): KAGVTQTPRYLIKTRGQQVTLSCSPISGHRSVSWYQQTPGQGLQFLFEYFSETQRNKGNFPGRFSGRQFSNSRSEMNVSTLELGDSALYLCASSKSEGADTQYFGPGTRLTVL.

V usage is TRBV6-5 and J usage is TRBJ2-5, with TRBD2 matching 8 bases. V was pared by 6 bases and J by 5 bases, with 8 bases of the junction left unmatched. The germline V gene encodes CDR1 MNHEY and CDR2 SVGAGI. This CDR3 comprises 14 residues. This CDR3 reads CASRPAGAPETQYF. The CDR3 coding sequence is TGTGCCAGCAGACCAGCGGGAGCCCCCGAGACCCAGTACTTC.

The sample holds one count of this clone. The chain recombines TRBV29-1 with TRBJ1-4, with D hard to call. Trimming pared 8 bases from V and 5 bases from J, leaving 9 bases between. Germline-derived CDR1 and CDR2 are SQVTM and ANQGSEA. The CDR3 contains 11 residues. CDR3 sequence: CSPTVNEKLFF. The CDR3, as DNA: TGCAGCCCTACAGTAAATGAAAAACTGTTTTTT.

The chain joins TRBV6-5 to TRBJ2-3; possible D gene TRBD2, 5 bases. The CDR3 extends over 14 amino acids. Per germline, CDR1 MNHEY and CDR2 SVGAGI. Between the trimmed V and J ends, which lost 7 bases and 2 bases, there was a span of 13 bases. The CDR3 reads CASKEERYTDTQYF. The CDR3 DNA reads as TGTGCCAGCAAGGAGGAGCGATACACAGATACGCAGTATTTT.